A selection of T cell receptor beta chains follows, all from one sample in a study of beta chain features in type 1 diabetes. TCRdb's copy holds only in-frame clones and misses some; the assay was immunoSEQ multiplex PCR. The table shows 160,000 or so clones, with roughly 11% occurring only once. Source material: central memory CD4+ T cells from blood. All receptors derive from a man aged 18 to 29 in good health. Both conserved end residues are part of each CDR3.

v_call,cdr3_aa
TRBV7-8,CASVRQDTEAFF
TRBV4-2,CASSQAVAGSYEQYF
TRBV29-1,CSVAQTGTDNEKLFF
TRBV7-7,CASSPPGTGNNEQFF
TRBV29-1,CSAEGTGLNEQYF
TRBV5-1,CASSPLGTNNEQFF
TRBV7-2,CASSLEESSYNEQFF
TRBV4-2,CASSQPRQDTEAFF
TRBV20-1,CSARGSYEQYF
TRBV18,CASSPDQALYGYTF
TRBV9,CASSAPGLAVEKQFF
TRBV7-9,CASSSGGGLFF
TRBV4-1,CASLGLAGGEQFF
TRBV2,CASSWTSGSRDNEQFF
TRBV7-3,CASSLSWQETQYF
TRBV5-1,CASSLRIGSTGELFF
TRBV2,CASSASGTGNSPLHF
TRBV19,CASSREGAPTEAFF
TRBV9,CASIPGPGANVLTF
TRBV7-2,CASSLKGTGRNTGELFF
TRBV28,CASSFPLQGAPGTEAFF
TRBV14,CASSQDWGEAFF
TRBV10-3,CAIRAENTEAFF
TRBV23-1,CASSPDYSNQPQHF
TRBV5-1,CASSVTGAGANVLTF
TRBV4-3,CASSQDTPNTGELFF
TRBV2,CASSPEETQYF
TRBV5-1,CASSPTTTGEYEQYF
TRBV6-6,CASSLKEGEQYF
TRBV25-1,CASSQAPNTGELFF
TRBV28,CASSWAGVRTDTQYF
TRBV28,CASSLDSLRDF
TRBV7-9,CASSQGRASGSHEQYF
TRBV20-1,CSAISGRASFF
TRBV7-2,CASSLGWTLGGNEQFF
TRBV7-3,CASSLMGYNEQFF
TRBV29-1,CSVEGVRERPEAGDYGYTF
TRBV7-2,CASSPMGFGPQHF
TRBV6-5,CASSAADTQYF
TRBV21-1,CASSTCGRANYGYTF
TRBV5-8,CASTLLGTGTGNEQFF
TRBV30,CAWSVVETQYF
TRBV7-9,CASSPRIMGTSYNEQFF
TRBV30,CAWSAGHSGNTIYF
TRBV20-1,CSAAGNEKLFF
TRBV7-2,CASSLGGRGGSPLHF
TRBV30,CAWSAYRGSGTDTQYF
TRBV5-5,CASSSDRGSGNTIYF
TRBV5-6,CASSLDGTGGQPQHF